A single sample gave rise to the 22 T cell receptor beta chains below, sequenced in a study of blood T cell repertoires in COVID-19. Produced via immunoSEQ multiplex PCR; TCRdb's table is partial and in-frame only. The table includes about 250,000 clones, 88% detected once. The specimen was peripheral blood. The receptor set was obtained from a woman between 35 and 50 years old who had recovered from COVID-19.

The rearrangement links TRBV4-3 to TRBJ1-5; a weak D match, TRBD1 (6 bases). Trimming took off 0 bases at V and 6 bases at J, with 18 bases between the two ends. This CDR3 contains 17 residues. Germline-derived CDR1 and CDR2 are LGHNA and YSLEER. DNA of the CDR3: TGCGCCAGCAGCCAAGATCTTGGGGGGGGCTGGGGTCAGCCCCAGCATTTT. It is translated as CASSQDLGGGWGQPQHF.

The table lists this clone with a few counts. The chain carries TRBV11-1 and TRBJ2-1; perhaps TRBD2 as D (6 bases). V dropped 4 bases and J dropped 3 bases, with 13 bases sitting between them. From germline, CDR1 is SGHAT and CDR2 FQDESV (reference sequence). This CDR3 has 15 amino acids. The CDR3, as DNA: TGTGCCAGCAGCTCACTAGCAGGTCGCTACAATGAGCAGTTCTTC. Its protein product is CASSSLAGRYNEQFF.

The rearrangement links TRBV13 to TRBJ2-7, with 7 bases identical to TRBD2. J gave up 5 bases and V 4 bases, and 14 bases lay outside the gene matches. From germline, CDR1 is PRHDT and CDR2 FYEKMQ (reference sequence). The CDR3 contains 16 residues. The CDR3 spells CASSSGGLGRADEQYF. CDR3 DNA sequence: TGTGCCAGCAGCTCCGGGGGGTTGGGACGGGCGGACGAGCAGTACTTC.

This CDR3 reads CASSPRPGANTQYF. CDR3 bases: TGTGCCAGCTCTCCCCGGCCAGGGGCCAATACGCAGTATTTT. The V and J genes are TRBV18 and TRBJ2-3; D may be TRBD1 (6 bases). Trimming removed 6 bases from V and 7 bases from J, with 17 bases in between. Germline CDR1 reads KGHSH; CDR2 reads LQKENI. This CDR3 region has 14 residues.

This sequence joins TRBV6-5 and TRBJ1-1; TRBD1 aligns across 11 bases. Germline V CDR1 and CDR2: MNHEY, SVGAGI. The ends lost 4 bases at V and 0 bases at J; junction bases unmatched: 1. CDR3 length equals 15 residues. The CDR3 spells CASSWTGGMNTEAFF. DNA of the CDR3: TGTGCCAGCAGTTGGACAGGGGGCATGAACACTGAAGCTTTCTTT.

This chain links TRBV30 with TRBJ1-4; TRBD1 might be the D (6 bases). V lost 6 bases and J 4 bases, leaving 15 bases between the germline ends. The CDR3 contains 14 residues. Germline CDR1 reads GTSNPN; CDR2 reads SVGIG (reference sequence). The CDR3 DNA follows: TGTGCCTGCCCGGGGGGGGCCCTTAATGAAAAACTGTTTTTT. This gives the protein CACPGGALNEKLFF.

This clone showed up just once. The gene calls are TRBV6-5 and TRBJ1-6; 10 nucleotides agree with TRBD1. This CDR3 is 15 amino acids long. Looked up from germline, CDR1 is MNHEY and CDR2 is SVGAGI. J lost 7 bases, V lost 2 bases, and 2 bases had no gene match. The CDR3 DNA sequence: TGTGCCAGCAGTTACCCGACAGGGGGCAATTCACCCCTCCACTTT. Protein: CASSYPTGGNSPLHF.

This sequence joins TRBV5-4 and TRBJ1-1; 9 positions match TRBD1. CDR3 length equals 16 residues. The germline gives CDR1 SGHNT, CDR2 YYREEE (reference sequence). Trimming at V came to 4 bases and at J to 1 base, leaving 8 bases not matched to a gene. The CDR3 region has the DNA TGTGCCAGCAGCGACCACAGGGGGCCCCCGAACACTGAAGCTTTCTTT. Its protein product is CASSDHRGPPNTEAFF.

The chain couples TRBV5-4 to TRBJ2-3, with 9 bases that match TRBD2. The V gene's germline CDR1 is SGHNT and CDR2 YYREEE (reference sequence). The junction had 6 bases not matched to a gene; V was cut back by 0 bases and J by 4 bases. The CDR3 is made up of 16 amino acids. In DNA form, the CDR3 reads TGTGCCAGCAGCTTGGGCGGGAGGGCCGAGGCAGATACGCAGTATTTT. It translates to CASSLGGRAEADTQYF.

The chain links TRBV19 to TRBJ1-1; D possibly corresponds to TRBD1 (5 bases). V gave up 6 bases and J gave up 4 bases, with 9 bases separating them. Germline CDR1 and CDR2: LNHDA and SQIVND (reference sequence). The CDR3 spans 12 residues. CDR3 in amino acids: CASRHRTTEAFF. The DNA of the CDR3 is TGTGCCAGTAGACACAGGACCACTGAAGCTTTCTTT.

This chain's CDR3 is CASSRTSGITGELFF. The CDR3 DNA follows: TGCGCCAGCAGCCGGACTAGCGGGATCACCGGGGAGCTGTTTTTT. The V call is TRBV4-3, the J call TRBJ2-2, with TRBD2 matching 12 bases. J gave up 4 bases and V 4 bases, and 1 base lay outside the gene matches. This CDR3 contains 15 residues. Germline V gene data show CDR1 as LGHNA and CDR2 as YSLEER.

In its sample, this clone was seen once. V gene TRBV6-5 combines with J gene TRBJ1-1; maybe TRBD1 (5 bases). The CDR3 is 12 residues long. Germline-derived CDR1 and CDR2 are MNHEY and SVGAGI. Deletions cut 6 bases from V and 10 bases from J, with 15 bases between. CDR3 coding DNA: TGTGCCAGCAGCAAAGGGGCGGGGGGAGCTTTCTTT. This encodes CASSKGAGGAFF.

J is TRBJ2-7 and V is TRBV6-2 or TRBV6-3, with 7 bases matching TRBD1. The V gene's germline CDR1 is MNHEY and CDR2 SVGEGT. The junction had 3 bases not matched to a gene; V was cut back by 2 bases and J by 5 bases. CDR3 length: 13 residues. The CDR3 nucleotides are TGTGCCAGCAGTTACGCCGACAGGGACGAGCAGTACGTC. Its protein product is CASSYADRDEQYV.

This chain links TRBV18 with TRBJ2-2, with TRBD1 matching 7 bases. Per the germline V gene, CDR1 is KGHSH and CDR2 is LQKENI. The J segment lost 6 bases and the V segment lost 6 bases, leaving 7 bases of the junction unmatched. CDR3 length: 14 amino acids. This CDR3 is CASSPTGDAGELFF. As DNA, the CDR3 is TGTGCCAGCTCCCCCACAGGGGATGCCGGGGAGCTGTTTTTT.

The chain links TRBV24-1 to TRBJ1-2, with 9 nucleotides matching TRBD1. With V trimmed by 9 bases and J by 8 bases, 6 bases remained unmatched. Per the germline V gene, CDR1 is KGHDR and CDR2 is SFDVKD. This CDR3 is built from 12 residues. CDR3 DNA sequence: TGTGCCACCTCCCGGGGGACAGGGGGCTACACCTTC. Encoded protein: CATSRGTGGYTF.

V gene TRBV5-6 combines with J gene TRBJ2-5; perhaps TRBD2 as D (5 bases). Germline V gives CDR1 SGHDT, CDR2 YYEEEE. V was cut by 0 bases and J by 5 bases, with 14 bases left in between. The CDR3 loop spans 15 amino acids. The CDR3 DNA reads as TGTGCCAGCAGCTTGGATGGCAGGCCGGGGGAGACCCAGTACTTC. This sequence encodes CASSLDGRPGETQYF.

V usage is TRBV12-5 and J usage is TRBJ2-1; TRBD2 aligns across 11 bases. From germline, CDR1 is LGHNT and CDR2 FRNRAP. CDR3 length: 15 residues. With 5 bases clipped from V and 4 bases from J, the junction kept 4 bases outside the gene matches. In DNA, the CDR3 is TGTGCTAGTGGTCCGGGACTAGCGGTATACAATGAGCAGTTCTTC. Translated, it gives CASGPGLAVYNEQFF.

The gene calls are TRBV5-1 and TRBJ2-5, with D tentatively TRBD2 (5 bases). CDR1 is SGHRS and CDR2 is YFSETQ in the germline V gene. The CDR3 has 13 amino acids. V lost 4 bases, J lost 4 bases, and 11 bases lay in between. Here the CDR3 DNA reads TGCGCCAGCAGCCCCCCCGGGGTAGAGACCCAGTACTTC. Protein: CASSPPGVETQYF.

The chain recombines TRBV29-1 with TRBJ1-1; possible D gene TRBD1, 5 bases. The germline V gene encodes CDR1 SQVTM and CDR2 ANQGSEA. The germline V and J ends were trimmed by 6 bases and 1 base, with 15 bases remaining between them. The length of the CDR3 is 14 residues. CDR3 in amino acids: CSVRGLRGNTEAFF. In nucleotides, the CDR3 is TGCAGCGTCCGGGGGTTACGGGGGAACACTGAAGCTTTCTTT.

V is TRBV27 and J is TRBJ2-3, with D perhaps TRBD1 (6 bases). V lost 7 bases, J lost 2 bases, and 13 bases lay in between. The germline gives CDR1 MNHEY, CDR2 SMNVEV (reference sequence). The CDR3 is 14 amino acids. CDR3 amino acids: CASKWTENTDTQYF. Written as DNA, the CDR3 is TGTGCCAGCAAGTGGACAGAAAACACAGATACGCAGTATTTT.

This chain joins TRBV30 and TRBJ1-2; possible D gene TRBD1, 6 bases. This CDR3 is 15 amino acids long. Germline assignment: CDR1 GTSNPN and CDR2 SVGIG (reference sequence). V was pared by 0 bases and J by 4 bases, with 15 bases between. CDR3 protein: CAWSVEGRGAYGYTF. As DNA, the CDR3 is TGTGCCTGGAGTGTAGAGGGGAGGGGGGCCTATGGCTACACCTTC.

The chain combines TRBV29-1 with TRBJ2-7; D perhaps matches TRBD2 (5 bases). CDR3 length: 13 residues. Germline CDR1 is SQVTM and CDR2 is ANQGSEA. With 1 base removed from V and 2 bases from J, the gap between germline ends came to 9 bases. CDR3 loop: CSVEARGTYEQYF. CDR3 DNA: TGCAGCGTTGAAGCCCGGGGAACCTACGAGCAGTACTTC.